The text below deals with one T cell receptor beta chain. Its antigen is currently unknown. The sample is drawn from a study of CD8+CD57+ T cells in acquired aplastic anemia. Findings and limits, study-wide: Both patients and controls carried the same twenty-nine CD8+ CDR3 sequences.

The study profiled TCR beta VDJ and CDR3 using genomic DNA as template. TCRdb re-called the reads with MiXCR, one entry per CDR3 protein. The data show about 110,000 distinct CDR3 sequences, approximately 49% seen once. V dropped 7 bases and J dropped 2; count of bases not matched to a gene: 7. Germline CDR1 reads LNHDA; CDR2 reads SQIVND (reference sequence). The CDR3 extends over 15 amino acids. The sample was sorted CD4+, CD8+, or CD8+CD57+ T cells (not recorded which) from PBMCs. This chain uses TRBV19 with TRBJ2-2, with 7 bases that match TRBD1. This receptor was taken from a human donor in good health, serving as a control. This CDR3 is CASTTGQVNTGELFF. The DNA of the CDR3 is TGTGCCAGTACAACCGGACAGGTTAACACCGGGGAGCTGTTTTTT.